Reported below is one T cell receptor beta chain. This clone has just one count. The clone's antigen remains unknown. Nothing much larger sits one base from this clone, and base qualities are not available. Based on the germline V gene (reference sequence), the CDR1 and CDR2 sequences are MNHEY and SMNVEV. There are 14 amino acids in the CDR3, from cysteine to phenylalanine inclusive. The CDR3 DNA has 42 bases and is translated from base 1. Ends trimmed: V by 6 bases, J by 2 bases; bases unmatched to a gene: 4. Whole blood was collected in K2EDTA tubes by collaborating institutions according to the institutions' own protocols. Collaborator samples were shipped for TCRbeta analysis as frozen whole blood, isolated PBMCs, or DNA extracted from either sample type. This sample was taken from a study of blood T cell repertoires in COVID-19 (dated by TCRdb to 2019 to 2021). Turning to the overall study: Samples covering the acute and convalescent phases of COVID-19 were provided by collaborators in the United States, Italy and Spain. The prospective study material was composed of cDNA or gDNA derived from T cells, B-cell-depleted T cells, or PBMCs. Deeply sampled blood TCRbeta repertoires from subjects exposed to, actively infected with, or recovered from COVID-19 were included in the dataset. The repertoires were made available in a free public database intended to serve as a resource for research on the immune response to SARS-CoV-2. Samples came from the ongoing ImmuneRACE study (first 160 participants) plus 1,254 subjects from 6 global collaborators. Nearly every sample came with metadata listing a de-identified subject ID, COVID-19 status, age in years and sex. Where HLA class I and class II types were available, the types were taken from metadata supplied by the sample provider, not from assay-based typing.

Findings and caveats that apply to the study as a whole: How much clinical and demographic metadata was included differed by source and by participant, and the metadata was provided uncurated.

TCRbeta CDR3 regions were amplified from genomic DNA by means of the immunoSEQ Assay, a bias-controlled multiplex PCR. The published analysis was carried out like this. The number of nucleated cells in each sample was estimated by amplification of reference gene primers within the assay. To quantify the absolute abundance of each unique TCRbeta CDR3 rearrangement, sequence reads were collapsed and filtered. For each sample, productive Simpson clonality was calculated as the square root of Simpson's diversity index over productive rearrangements. The source is immuneACCESS, and TCRdb retained only in-frame sequences with V and J called. Part of the clones is not carried over; for the studies checked, unresolved V genes explain less than half of this, and the remainder is unexplained. V, J and clone size derive from that table, while D and trimming were established from the DNA sequence. This sample gives about 120,000 clones in total; around 81% of them show up just once. The top ten hold roughly 10% of the sample.

This TCR was sampled from a man aged 55 to 70 with acute or convalescent COVID-19. This sequence uses TRBV27 and TRBJ2-1, with 7 central nucleotides matching TRBD1. Input material: peripheral blood. The nucleotides read TGTGCCAGCAGAATGACAGGGACCTACAATGAGCAGTTCTTC. This gives the protein CASRMTGTYNEQFF.